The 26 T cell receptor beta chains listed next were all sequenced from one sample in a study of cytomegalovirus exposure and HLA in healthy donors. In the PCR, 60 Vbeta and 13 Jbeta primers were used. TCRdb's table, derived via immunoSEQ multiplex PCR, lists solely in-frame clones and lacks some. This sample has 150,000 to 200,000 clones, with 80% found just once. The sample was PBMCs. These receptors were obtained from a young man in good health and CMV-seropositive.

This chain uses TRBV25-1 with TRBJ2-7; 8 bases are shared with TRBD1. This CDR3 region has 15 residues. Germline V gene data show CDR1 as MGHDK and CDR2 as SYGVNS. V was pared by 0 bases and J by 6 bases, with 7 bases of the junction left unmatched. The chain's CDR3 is CASSEYGTGFLEQYF. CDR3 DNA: TGTGCCAGCAGTGAATATGGGACAGGATTCCTCGAGCAGTACTTC.

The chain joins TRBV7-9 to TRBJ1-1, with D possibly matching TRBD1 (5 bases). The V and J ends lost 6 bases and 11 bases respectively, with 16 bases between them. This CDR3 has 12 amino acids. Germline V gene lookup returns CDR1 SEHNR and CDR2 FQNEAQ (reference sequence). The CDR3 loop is CASRTTSEGAFF. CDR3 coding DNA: TGTGCCAGCAGAACAACCTCGGAGGGGGCTTTCTTT. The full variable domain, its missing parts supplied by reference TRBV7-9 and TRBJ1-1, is DTGVSQNPRHKITKRGQNVTFRCDPISEHNRLYWYRQTLGQGPEFLTYFQNEAQLEKSRLLSDRFSAERPKGSFSTLEIQRTEQGDSAMYLCASRTTSEGAFFGQGTRLTVV.

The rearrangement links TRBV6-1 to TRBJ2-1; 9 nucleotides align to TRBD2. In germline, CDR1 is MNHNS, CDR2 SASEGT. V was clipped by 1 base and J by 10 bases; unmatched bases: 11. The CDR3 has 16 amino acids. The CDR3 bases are TGTGCCAGCAGTGAAGTCTTGCTAGCGGGGCCTCGGGAGCAGTTCTTC. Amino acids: CASSEVLLAGPREQFF.

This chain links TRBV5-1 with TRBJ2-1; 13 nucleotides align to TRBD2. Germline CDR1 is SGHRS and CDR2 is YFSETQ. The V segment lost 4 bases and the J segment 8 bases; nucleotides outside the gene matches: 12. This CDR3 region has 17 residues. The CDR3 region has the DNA TGCGCCAGCAGCGGGGCCCTACTAGCGGGAGGGCCTGATGAGCAGTTCTTC. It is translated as CASSGALLAGGPDEQFF.

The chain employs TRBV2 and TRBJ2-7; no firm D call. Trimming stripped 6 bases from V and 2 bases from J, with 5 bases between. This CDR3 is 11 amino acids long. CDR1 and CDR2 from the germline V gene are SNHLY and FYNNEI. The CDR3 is CASRDTYEQYF. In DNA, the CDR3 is TGTGCCAGCAGAGACACCTACGAGCAGTACTTC.

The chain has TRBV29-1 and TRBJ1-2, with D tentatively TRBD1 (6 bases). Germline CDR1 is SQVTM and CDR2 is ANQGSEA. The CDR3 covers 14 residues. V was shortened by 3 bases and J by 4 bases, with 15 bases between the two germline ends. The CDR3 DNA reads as TGCAGCGTTGAGGAAGGGGGTTCGGGCTATGGCTACACCTTC. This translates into CSVEEGGSGYGYTF.

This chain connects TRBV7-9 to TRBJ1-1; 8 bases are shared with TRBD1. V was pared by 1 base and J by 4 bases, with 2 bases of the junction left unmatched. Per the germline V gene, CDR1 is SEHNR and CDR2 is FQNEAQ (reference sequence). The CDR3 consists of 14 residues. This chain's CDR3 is CASSLETGGTEAFF. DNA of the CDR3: TGTGCCAGCAGCTTAGAAACAGGGGGCACTGAAGCTTTCTTT.

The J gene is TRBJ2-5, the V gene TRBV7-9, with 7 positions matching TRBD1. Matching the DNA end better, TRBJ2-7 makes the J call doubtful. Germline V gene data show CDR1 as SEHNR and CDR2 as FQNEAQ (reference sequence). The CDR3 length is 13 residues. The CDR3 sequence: CASSADRAHEQYF. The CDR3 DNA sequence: TGTGCCAGCAGCGCAGACAGGGCCCACGAGCAGTACTTC.

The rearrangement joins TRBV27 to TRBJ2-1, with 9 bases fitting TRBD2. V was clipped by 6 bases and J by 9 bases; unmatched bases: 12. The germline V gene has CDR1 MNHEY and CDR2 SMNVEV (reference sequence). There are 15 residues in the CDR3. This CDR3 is CASRGASGTSGEQFF. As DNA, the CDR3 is TGTGCCAGCAGAGGTGCTAGCGGGACCTCAGGTGAGCAGTTCTTC.

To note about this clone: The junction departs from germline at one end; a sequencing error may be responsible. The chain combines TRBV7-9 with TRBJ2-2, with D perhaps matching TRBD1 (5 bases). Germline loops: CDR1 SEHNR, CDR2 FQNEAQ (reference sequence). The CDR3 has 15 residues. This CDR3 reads CSSSLASGITGELFF. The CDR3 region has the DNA TGTTCCAGCAGCTTAGCCTCAGGGATCACCGGGGAGCTGTTTTTT.

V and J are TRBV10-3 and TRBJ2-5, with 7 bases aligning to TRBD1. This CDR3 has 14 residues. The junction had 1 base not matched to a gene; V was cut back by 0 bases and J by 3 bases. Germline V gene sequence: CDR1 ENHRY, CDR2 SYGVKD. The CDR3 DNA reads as TGTGCCATCAGTGAGTCAGACAGGGAAGAGACCCAGTACTTC. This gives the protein CAISESDREETQYF.

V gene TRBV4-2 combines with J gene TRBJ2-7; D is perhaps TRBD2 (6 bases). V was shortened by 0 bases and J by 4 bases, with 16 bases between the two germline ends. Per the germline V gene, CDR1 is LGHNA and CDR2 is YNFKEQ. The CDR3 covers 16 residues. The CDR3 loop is CASSQDGRFDGYEQYF. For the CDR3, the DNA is TGTGCCAGCAGCCAAGATGGGAGGTTTGACGGGTACGAGCAGTACTTC.

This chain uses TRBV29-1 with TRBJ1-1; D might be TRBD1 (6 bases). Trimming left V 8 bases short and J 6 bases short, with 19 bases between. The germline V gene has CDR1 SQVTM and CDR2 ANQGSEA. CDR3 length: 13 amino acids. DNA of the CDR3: TGCAGCACCGGGGGAGGGGGGACGGCTGAAGCTTTCTTT. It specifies CSTGGGGTAEAFF.

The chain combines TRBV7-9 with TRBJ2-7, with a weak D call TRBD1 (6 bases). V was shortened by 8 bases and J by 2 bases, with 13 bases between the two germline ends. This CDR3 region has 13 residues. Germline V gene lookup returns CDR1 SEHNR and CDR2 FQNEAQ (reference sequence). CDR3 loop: CASQGYGTYEQYF. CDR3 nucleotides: TGTGCCAGCCAGGGGTACGGAACCTACGAGCAGTACTTC.

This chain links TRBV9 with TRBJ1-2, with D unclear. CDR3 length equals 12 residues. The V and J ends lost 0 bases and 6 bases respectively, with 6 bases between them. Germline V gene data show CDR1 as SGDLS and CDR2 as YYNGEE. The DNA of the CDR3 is TGTGCCAGCAGCGTAGGGAGGGATGGCTACACCTTC. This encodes CASSVGRDGYTF.

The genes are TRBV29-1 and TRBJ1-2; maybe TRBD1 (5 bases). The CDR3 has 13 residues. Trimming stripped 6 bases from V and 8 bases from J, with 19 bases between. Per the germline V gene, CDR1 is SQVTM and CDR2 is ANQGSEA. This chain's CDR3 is CSVQTAGWAGYTF. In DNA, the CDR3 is TGCAGCGTCCAGACAGCCGGTTGGGCAGGCTACACCTTC.

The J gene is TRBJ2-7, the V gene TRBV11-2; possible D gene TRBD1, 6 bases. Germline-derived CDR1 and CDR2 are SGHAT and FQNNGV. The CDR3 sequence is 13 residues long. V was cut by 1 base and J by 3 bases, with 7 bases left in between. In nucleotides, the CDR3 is TGTGCCAGCAGCTTAGGCAGGGGCTACGAGCAGTACTTC. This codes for CASSLGRGYEQYF.

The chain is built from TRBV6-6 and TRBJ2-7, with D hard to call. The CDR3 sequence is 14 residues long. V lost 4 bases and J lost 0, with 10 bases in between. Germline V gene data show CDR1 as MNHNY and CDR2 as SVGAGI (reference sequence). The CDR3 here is CASSSAPGSYEQYF. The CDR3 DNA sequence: TGTGCCAGCAGTTCCGCTCCGGGCTCCTACGAGCAGTACTTC.

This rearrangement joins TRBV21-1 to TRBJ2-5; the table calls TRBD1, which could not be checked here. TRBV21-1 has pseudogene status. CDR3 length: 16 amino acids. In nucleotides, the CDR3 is TGTGCCAGCAGCCTCAAACAGGGGGATCACCAAGAGACCCAGTACTTC. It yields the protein CASSLKQGDHQETQYF.

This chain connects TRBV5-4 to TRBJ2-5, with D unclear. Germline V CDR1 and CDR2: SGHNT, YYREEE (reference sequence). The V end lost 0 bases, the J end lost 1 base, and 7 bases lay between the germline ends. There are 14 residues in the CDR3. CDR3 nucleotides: TGTGCCAGCAGCTTGGTATACAGCCAAGAGACCCAGTACTTC. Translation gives CASSLVYSQETQYF.

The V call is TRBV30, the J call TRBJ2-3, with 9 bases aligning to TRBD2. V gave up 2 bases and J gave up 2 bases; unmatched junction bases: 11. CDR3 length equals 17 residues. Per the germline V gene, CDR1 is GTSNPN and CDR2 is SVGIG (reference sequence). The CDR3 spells CAWSRSFAGGLTDTQYF. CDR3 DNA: TGTGCCTGGAGTAGATCTTTTGCGGGGGGGCTCACAGATACGCAGTATTTT. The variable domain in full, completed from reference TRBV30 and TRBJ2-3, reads SQTIHQWPATLVQPVGSPLSLECTVEGTSNPNLYWYRQAAGRGLQLLFYSVGIGQISSEVPQNLSASRPQDRQFILSSKKLLLSDSGFYLCAWSRSFAGGLTDTQYFGPGTRLTVL.

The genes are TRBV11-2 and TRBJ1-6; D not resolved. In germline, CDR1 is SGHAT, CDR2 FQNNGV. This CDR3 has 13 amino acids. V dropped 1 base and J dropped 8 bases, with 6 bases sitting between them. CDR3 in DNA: TGTGCCAGCAGCTTAGTTCCATATTCACCCCTCCACTTT. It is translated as CASSLVPYSPLHF.

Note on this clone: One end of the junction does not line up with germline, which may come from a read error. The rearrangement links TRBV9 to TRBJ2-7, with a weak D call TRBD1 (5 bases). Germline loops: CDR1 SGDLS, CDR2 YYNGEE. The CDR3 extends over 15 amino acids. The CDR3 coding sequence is TGTGCCAGCAGCGTAGGACAGTCCTTTTCCTACGAGCAGCACTTC. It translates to CASSVGQSFSYEQHF.

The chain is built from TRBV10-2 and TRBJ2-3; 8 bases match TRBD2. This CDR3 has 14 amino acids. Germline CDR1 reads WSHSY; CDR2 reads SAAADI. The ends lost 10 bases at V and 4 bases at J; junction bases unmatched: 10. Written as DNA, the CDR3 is TGCGCCACTGGACCAGCGGGAGTCGCAGATACGCAGTATTTT. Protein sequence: CATGPAGVADTQYF.

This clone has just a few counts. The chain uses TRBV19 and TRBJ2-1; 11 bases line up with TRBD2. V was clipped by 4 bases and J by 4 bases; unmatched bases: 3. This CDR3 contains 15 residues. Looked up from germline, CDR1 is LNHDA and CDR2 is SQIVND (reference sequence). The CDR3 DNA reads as TGTGCCAGTAGTACTTTAGCGGGAGGGTACAATGAGCAGTTCTTC. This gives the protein CASSTLAGGYNEQFF.

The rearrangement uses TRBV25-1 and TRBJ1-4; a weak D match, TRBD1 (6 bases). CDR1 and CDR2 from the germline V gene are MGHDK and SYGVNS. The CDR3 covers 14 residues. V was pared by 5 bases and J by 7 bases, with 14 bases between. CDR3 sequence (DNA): TGTGCCAGCAGTTCCCGACAGGCAACTGAAAAACTGTTTTTT. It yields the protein CASSSRQATEKLFF.